Judged by abundance, the clone carrying this T cell receptor beta chain is medium-sized. No antigen is known for it. The template was RNA from unsorted bulk tissue. These data belong to a study of tumor and adjacent non-tumor tissue in lung cancer. Study in general: Samples averaged about 3.8 million productive TCRbeta reads each. Study results and limitations: Compared with tumor, normal lung showed significantly lower TCR diversity. Normal lung showed higher cumulative top 100 clone frequency than tumor.

CDR1 SGHAT and CDR2 FQNNGV come from the germline V gene. Between the trimmed V and J ends, which lost 0 bases and 3 bases, there was a span of 5 bases. This CDR3 is built from 13 residues. A modified ARM-PCR protocol with three rounds of nested PCR amplified TCRbeta. Each CDR3 protein gets one entry after TCRdb re-called the multiplex PCR reads with MiXCR. The repertoire consists of some 93,000 distinct CDR3 sequences, with less than 80% occurring once and the leading ten covering about a sixth. The sequenced material came from lung tumor tissue. This receptor was identified in a man aged 55 to 70 with non-small cell lung cancer. The V gene is TRBV11-2, the J gene TRBJ1-1; D call uncertain. CDR3 protein: CASSLEFDTEAFF. DNA of the CDR3: TGTGCCAGCAGCTTAGAGTTCGACACTGAAGCTTTCTTT.